The rows below give T cell receptor beta chains drawn from one sample of a study of memory CD4+ T cells and cytomegalovirus serostatus. Clones were read by immunoSEQ multiplex PCR, and TCRdb kept only the in-frame ones, dropping some. The profile shows 55,000 or so clones, 65% to 85% of them singletons. The source material was memory CD4+ T cells from blood. All receptors come from an adult in good health and CMV-seropositive. Both conserved end residues are part of each CDR3. D genes are given only for firm matches. Part of the rows lack a size; the others show once, few, many or a class for expanded clones.

abundance: NA
d_gene: NA
j_gene: TRBJ1-1
v_gene: TRBV15
len: 14
CDR3nt: TGTGCCACCAGCAAAATGGGGGTGAACACTGAAGCTTTCTTT
CDR3aa: CATSKMGVNTEAFF

abundance: NA
d_gene: NA
j_gene: TRBJ2-5
v_gene: TRBV25-1
len: 13
CDR3nt: TGTGCCAGCAGCGGACGGGCTCGAGAGACCCAGTACTTC
CDR3aa: CASSGRARETQYF

abundance: NA
d_gene: TRBD1
j_gene: TRBJ1-2
v_gene: TRBV7-2
len: 14
CDR3nt: TGTGCCAGCAGCTCCTCCAGGGGGAGGGATGGCTACACCTTC
CDR3aa: CASSSSRGRDGYTF

abundance: few
d_gene: NA
j_gene: TRBJ1-6
v_gene: TRBV5-5
len: 14
CDR3nt: TGTGCCAGCAGCAGGGGGGTCGAGAATTCACCCCTCCACTTT
CDR3aa: CASSRGVENSPLHF

abundance: NA
d_gene: NA
j_gene: TRBJ1-6
v_gene: TRBV7-2
len: 14
CDR3nt: TGTGCCAGCAGCTTAGAGGCCCAGGATTCACCCCTCCACTTT
CDR3aa: CASSLEAQDSPLHF

abundance: NA
d_gene: NA
j_gene: TRBJ1-1
v_gene: TRBV6-1
len: 18
CDR3nt: TGTGCCAGCAGTGAAGCGCTAGCGCGCGAAGACCTGAACACTGAAGCTTTCTTT
CDR3aa: CASSEALAREDLNTEAFF

abundance: NA
d_gene: NA
j_gene: TRBJ2-7
v_gene: TRBV2
len: 13
CDR3nt: TGTGCCACCTCCAGGGGACGCTTTTACGAGCAGTACTTC
CDR3aa: CATSRGRFYEQYF

abundance: few
d_gene: NA
j_gene: TRBJ2-1
v_gene: TRBV18
len: 16
CDR3nt: TGTGCCAGCTCACCCCTCCTTGGGGCAGGGGCCAATGAGCAGTTCTTC
CDR3aa: CASSPLLGAGANEQFF

abundance: NA
d_gene: NA
j_gene: TRBJ1-6
v_gene: TRBV19
len: 16
CDR3nt: TGTGCCAGTAAAATTCGGTCCGGGACGACCAATTCACCCCTCCACTTT
CDR3aa: CASKIRSGTTNSPLHF

abundance: few
d_gene: TRBD1
j_gene: TRBJ1-3
v_gene: TRBV7-2
len: 14
CDR3nt: TGTGCCAGCAGATCACAGGGGTATGGAAACACCATATATTTT
CDR3aa: CASRSQGYGNTIYF

abundance: NA
d_gene: NA
j_gene: TRBJ1-2
v_gene: TRBV7-9
len: 14
CDR3nt: TGTGCCAGCAGCTTAGTTACCGTCAACTATGGCTACACCTTC
CDR3aa: CASSLVTVNYGYTF

abundance: NA
d_gene: NA
j_gene: TRBJ1-4
v_gene: TRBV9
len: 15
CDR3nt: TGTGCCAGCAGCGTAGACCGACAGCTCAATGAAAAACTGTTTTTT
CDR3aa: CASSVDRQLNEKLFF

abundance: NA
d_gene: TRBD1
j_gene: TRBJ2-7
v_gene: TRBV10-3
len: 14
CDR3nt: TGTGCCATCAGTGGTGACAGGGCCGCACGCGAGCAGTACTTC
CDR3aa: CAISGDRAAREQYF

abundance: NA
d_gene: NA
j_gene: TRBJ2-2
v_gene: TRBV11-2
len: 15
CDR3nt: TGTGCCAGCAGCCCCGAGCGGGTCGGAACCGGGGAGCTGTTTTTT
CDR3aa: CASSPERVGTGELFF

abundance: NA
d_gene: NA
j_gene: TRBJ1-2
v_gene: TRBV7-2
len: 13
CDR3nt: TGTGCCAGCAGCTTAGACTGGGGACGTGGCTACACCTTC
CDR3aa: CASSLDWGRGYTF

abundance: NA
d_gene: NA
j_gene: TRBJ2-3
v_gene: TRBV28
len: 11
CDR3nt: TGTGCCAGCAGTTTGCGGGATACGCAGTATTTT
CDR3aa: CASSLRDTQYF

abundance: NA
d_gene: NA
j_gene: TRBJ1-4
v_gene: TRBV28
len: 13
CDR3nt: TGTGCCAGCATCCGCGGAGGAGATGAAAAACTGTTTTTT
CDR3aa: CASIRGGDEKLFF

abundance: NA
d_gene: NA
j_gene: TRBJ1-2
v_gene: TRBV6-1
len: 13
CDR3nt: TGTGCCAGCATCTCGATCCGGTTCCATGGCTACACCTTC
CDR3aa: CASISIRFHGYTF

abundance: NA
d_gene: NA
j_gene: TRBJ2-1
v_gene: TRBV7-6
len: 14
CDR3nt: TGTGCCAGCAGCTCAGGTCCGGGGCCCAATGAGCAGTTCTTC
CDR3aa: CASSSGPGPNEQFF

abundance: NA
d_gene: NA
j_gene: TRBJ1-6
v_gene: TRBV11-1
len: 14
CDR3nt: TGTGCCAGCAGCTCAGGGCGCGGCTCTGATGGCCTCCACTTT
CDR3aa: CASSSGRGSDGLHF

abundance: few
d_gene: TRBD2
j_gene: TRBJ2-4
v_gene: TRBV2
len: 15
CDR3nt: TGTGCCAGCAGTGAACGGTGGGAGGGCAAAAACATTCAGTACTTC
CDR3aa: CASSERWEGKNIQYF

abundance: NA
d_gene: NA
j_gene: TRBJ2-3
v_gene: TRBV4-3
len: 13
CDR3nt: TGCGCCAGCAGCCAAGATCCGGTAGATACGCAGTATTTT
CDR3aa: CASSQDPVDTQYF

abundance: few
d_gene: NA
j_gene: TRBJ2-1
v_gene: TRBV20-1
len: 11
CDR3nt: TGCAGTGCTAGTTTCCTGAACGGGCAGTTCTTC
CDR3aa: CSASFLNGQFF

abundance: NA
d_gene: TRBD1
j_gene: TRBJ2-1
v_gene: TRBV7-9
len: 14
CDR3nt: TGTGCCAGCAGCTTAGAGGGGGCGTTAAATGAGCAGTTCTTC
CDR3aa: CASSLEGALNEQFF

abundance: NA
d_gene: NA
j_gene: TRBJ1-4
v_gene: TRBV5-6
len: 17
CDR3nt: TGTGCCAGCAGCTTGGCCCCGTACCGTGGACTTAATGAAAAACTGTTTTTT
CDR3aa: CASSLAPYRGLNEKLFF

abundance: NA
d_gene: TRBD1
j_gene: TRBJ2-7
v_gene: TRBV2
len: 14
CDR3nt: TGTGCCAGCAGACCCGGGACAGCTGCCTACGAGCAGTACTTC
CDR3aa: CASRPGTAAYEQYF

abundance: few
d_gene: NA
j_gene: TRBJ2-1
v_gene: TRBV6-5
len: 14
CDR3nt: TGTGCCAGCAGTGGGGGGGCGGGGAACAATGAGCAGTTCTTC
CDR3aa: CASSGGAGNNEQFF

abundance: NA
d_gene: NA
j_gene: TRBJ2-3
v_gene: TRBV11-2
len: 15
CDR3nt: TGTGCCAGCAGCTCCAGGAAGCGCCTCACAGATACGCAGTATTTT
CDR3aa: CASSSRKRLTDTQYF

abundance: few
d_gene: NA
j_gene: TRBJ2-7
v_gene: TRBV6-5
len: 12
CDR3nt: TGTGCCAGCAGCCTAGTGGGGGGCGAGCAGTACTTC
CDR3aa: CASSLVGGEQYF

abundance: NA
d_gene: TRBD1
j_gene: TRBJ1-3
v_gene: TRBV28
len: 14
CDR3nt: TGTGCCAGCACCTTACAGGGGGGTGGAAACACCATATATTTT
CDR3aa: CASTLQGGGNTIYF

abundance: NA
d_gene: TRBD1
j_gene: TRBJ2-4
v_gene: TRBV23-1
len: 16
CDR3nt: TGCGCCAGCGGGCACCGGGACAGGGCGACCAAAAACATTCAGTACTTC
CDR3aa: CASGHRDRATKNIQYF

abundance: once
d_gene: NA
j_gene: TRBJ1-2
v_gene: TRBV28
len: 12
CDR3nt: TGTGCCAGCAAGGACGCTAACTATGGCTACACCTTC
CDR3aa: CASKDANYGYTF

abundance: NA
d_gene: NA
j_gene: TRBJ2-3
v_gene: TRBV7-9
len: 17
CDR3nt: TGTGCCAGCAGCTTAGGGGTTGGGCCGTTCATCACAGATACGCAGTATTTT
CDR3aa: CASSLGVGPFITDTQYF

abundance: NA
d_gene: TRBD2
j_gene: TRBJ2-1
v_gene: TRBV10-3
len: 16
CDR3nt: TGTGCCATCAGTGAAAGAGCGGGAGGGTCCTACAATGAGCAGTTCTTC
CDR3aa: CAISERAGGSYNEQFF

abundance: NA
d_gene: NA
j_gene: TRBJ1-5
v_gene: TRBV27
len: 13
CDR3nt: TGTGCCAGCAGTTTATCAGCTTGGCAGCCCCAGCATTTT
CDR3aa: CASSLSAWQPQHF

abundance: NA
d_gene: TRBD2
j_gene: TRBJ2-7
v_gene: TRBV10-1
len: 16
CDR3nt: TGCGCCAGCGACCAGGGAGGGTCCGAAAAATATTCCGAGCAGTACTTC
CDR3aa: CASDQGGSEKYSEQYF

abundance: NA
d_gene: NA
j_gene: TRBJ1-4
v_gene: TRBV2
len: 15
CDR3nt: TGTGCCAGCACCTCTGATGGCGCAACTAATGAAAAACTGTTTTTT
CDR3aa: CASTSDGATNEKLFF

abundance: once
d_gene: TRBD2
j_gene: TRBJ2-5
v_gene: TRBV5-6
len: 16
CDR3nt: TGTGCCAGCAGCTCACCCCCTAGCGGGGGGTTAGAGACCCAGTACTTC
CDR3aa: CASSSPPSGGLETQYF

abundance: once
d_gene: NA
j_gene: TRBJ1-5
v_gene: TRBV27
len: 13
CDR3nt: TGTGCCAGCAGTTTCCGATACAATCAGCCCCAGCATTTT
CDR3aa: CASSFRYNQPQHF

abundance: NA
d_gene: NA
j_gene: TRBJ2-5
v_gene: TRBV13
len: 16
CDR3nt: TGTGCCAGCTCCCCCCGGGAGCGGGTCGCCGGGGAGACCCAGTACTTC
CDR3aa: CASSPRERVAGETQYF

abundance: NA
d_gene: NA
j_gene: TRBJ2-2
v_gene: TRBV6-5
len: 14
CDR3nt: TGTGCCAGCCGGGACGGGTCGAACACCGGGGAGCTGTTTTTT
CDR3aa: CASRDGSNTGELFF

abundance: NA
d_gene: NA
j_gene: TRBJ1-5
v_gene: TRBV6-1
len: 14
CDR3nt: TGTGCCAGCAGTGAAGGGGCGGCCCGGAAGCCCCAGCATTTT
CDR3aa: CASSEGAARKPQHF

abundance: NA
d_gene: NA
j_gene: TRBJ1-1
v_gene: TRBV27
len: 15
CDR3nt: TGTGCCAGCAGTTTGTCGGGGGGGCTATCTTTAGAAGCTTTCTTT
CDR3aa: CASSLSGGLSLEAFF

abundance: NA
d_gene: TRBD2
j_gene: TRBJ2-1
v_gene: TRBV7-2
len: 16
CDR3nt: TGTGCCAGCAGCACTAGCGGGAGTATCAGGTACAATGAGCAGTTCTTC
CDR3aa: CASSTSGSIRYNEQFF

abundance: few
d_gene: TRBD1
j_gene: TRBJ2-7
v_gene: TRBV28
len: 16
CDR3nt: TGTGCCAGTCCAAAATCGCGAGACAGGGGGATCGAGGAGCAGTACTTC
CDR3aa: CASPKSRDRGIEEQYF

abundance: NA
d_gene: NA
j_gene: TRBJ1-1
v_gene: TRBV18
len: 15
CDR3nt: TGTGCCAGCTCACAAACTACCGGGACCGTCGGAGAAGCTTTCTTT
CDR3aa: CASSQTTGTVGEAFF

abundance: NA
d_gene: NA
j_gene: TRBJ1-2
v_gene: TRBV21-1
len: 18
CDR3nt: TGTGCCAGCAGCAAAAAGACCGGGGGGGATGGAGAAAACTATGGCTACACCTTC
CDR3aa: CASSKKTGGDGENYGYTF

abundance: few
d_gene: TRBD1
j_gene: TRBJ1-5
v_gene: TRBV19
len: 15
CDR3nt: TGTGCCAGTAGTATAGCAAGACAGGGTGGGCAGCCCCAGCATTTT
CDR3aa: CASSIARQGGQPQHF

abundance: NA
d_gene: NA
j_gene: TRBJ2-7
v_gene: TRBV21-1
len: 19
CDR3nt: TGTGCCAGCAGCAAAGCGCTCCAGCGGGAAATGGGGAGGGGCTACGAGCAGTACTTC
CDR3aa: CASSKALQREMGRGYEQYF

abundance: once
d_gene: NA
j_gene: TRBJ1-1
v_gene: TRBV7-9
len: 16
CDR3nt: TGTGCCAGCAGGCCCGGGGGGGCCCGGGGTACCACTGAAGCTTTCTTT
CDR3aa: CASRPGGARGTTEAFF

abundance: NA
d_gene: TRBD1
j_gene: TRBJ1-6
v_gene: TRBV7-2
len: 16
CDR3nt: TGTGCCAGCAGCGCACAACAGGGGGCGTATAATTCACCCCTCCACTTT
CDR3aa: CASSAQQGAYNSPLHF

abundance: once
d_gene: NA
j_gene: TRBJ1-2
v_gene: TRBV28
len: 11
CDR3nt: TGTGCCAGCTTTAACTCGCGGTTCTACACCTTC
CDR3aa: CASFNSRFYTF

abundance: few
d_gene: TRBD1
j_gene: TRBJ1-2
v_gene: TRBV2
len: 14
CDR3nt: TGTGCCAGCAGCGCACAGGGGGTGGACTATGGCTACACCTTC
CDR3aa: CASSAQGVDYGYTF

abundance: few
d_gene: TRBD1
j_gene: TRBJ2-7
v_gene: TRBV19
len: 15
CDR3nt: TGTGCCAGTAGTCGGACCGGGACAGGGGGAGGCGAGCAGTACTTC
CDR3aa: CASSRTGTGGGEQYF

abundance: NA
d_gene: NA
j_gene: TRBJ1-1
v_gene: TRBV28
len: 12
CDR3nt: TGTGCCAGCACGAGACAGAACCTTGAAGCTTTCTTT
CDR3aa: CASTRQNLEAFF

abundance: NA
d_gene: NA
j_gene: TRBJ2-7
v_gene: TRBV28
len: 12
CDR3nt: TGTGCCAGCGGTCTGGGCCTCTACGAGCAGTACTTC
CDR3aa: CASGLGLYEQYF

abundance: NA
d_gene: NA
j_gene: TRBJ1-6
v_gene: TRBV6-6
len: 16
CDR3nt: TGTGCCAGCAGTTCCAACACCCGGGGAGCTAATTCACCCCTCCACTTT
CDR3aa: CASSSNTRGANSPLHF